The rows below give T cell receptor beta chains drawn from one sample of a study of blood T cells in healthy people across ages. TCRdb redid the calling of the 5' RACE reads with MiXCR, one entry per CDR3 protein. Here the sample spans over 1,300,000 distinct CDR3 sequences, approximately 59% being singletons. Sequences were obtained from blood. The receptor set was obtained from a man aged 18 to 30 in good health. Both conserved end residues are part of each CDR3. D genes are given only for firm matches. Clone size is not always given. Where it is, it says once, few, many or a class for expanded clones.

v_call	d_call	clone_size	j_call	cdr3_aa	cdr3_nt
TRBV7-2	TRBD1	-	TRBJ2-1	CASSLETGVDEQFF	TGTGCCAGCAGCTTAGAGACAGGGGTCGATGAGCAGTTCTTC
TRBV20-1	TRBD2	once	TRBJ2-1	CSAIYQGRGGNEQFF	TGCAGTGCTATCTACCAGGGACGCGGGGGCAATGAGCAGTTCTTC
TRBV7-9	-	-	TRBJ2-3	CASNFPSKLPDTQYF	TGTGCCAGCAATTTCCCCTCCAAACTCCCCGATACGCAGTATTTT
TRBV4-1	-	-	TRBJ1-5	CACSQDYRQPQHF	TGCGCCTGCAGCCAAGATTACAGACAGCCCCAGCATTTT
TRBV27	-	-	TRBJ2-7	CASSLSGGMTSYEQYF	TGTGCCAGCAGTTTATCCGGCGGTATGACCTCCTACGAGCAGTACTTC
TRBV29-1	-	-	TRBJ2-2	CSVGGQRTGELFF	TGCAGCGTTGGAGGACAGAGGACCGGGGAGCTGTTTTTT
TRBV5-1	-	few	TRBJ1-1	CASSLDVANTEAFF	TGCGCCAGCAGCTTGGATGTTGCGAACACTGAAGCTTTCTTT
TRBV12-3/TRBV12-4	TRBD2	few	TRBJ2-1	CASSTRTSGEQFF	TGTGCCAGCAGTACACGGACTAGCGGGGAGCAGTTCTTC
TRBV12-3/TRBV12-4	TRBD1	-	TRBJ2-1	CASRKGTGGTRLRNEQFF	TGTGCCAGCAGAAAGGGGACAGGGGGCACCCGTTTACGAAATGAGCAGTTCTTC
TRBV21-1	-	-	TRBJ2-2	CASSKMGHRDRGHWYTGELFF	TGTGCCAGCAGCAAAATGGGCCACCGGGACAGGGGGCATTGGTACACCGGGGAGCTGTTTTTT
TRBV20-1	-	-	TRBJ2-5	CSAPLGSLLRIRETQYF	TGCAGTGCTCCCCTAGGGAGCCTTCTACGGATCCGCGAGACCCAGTACTTC
TRBV27	-	-	TRBJ2-1	CASSLSGGYYNEQFF	TGTGCCAGCAGCCTCTCAGGGGGGTACTACAATGAGCAGTTCTTC
TRBV6-2/TRBV6-3	-	-	TRBJ2-3	CASSQHRVRIDTQYF	TGTGCCAGCAGTCAGCACAGGGTTCGCATAGATACGCAGTATTTT
TRBV3-1	TRBD2	once	TRBJ2-1	CASSTTSRNNEQFF	TGTGCCAGCAGCACGACTAGCCGAAACAATGAGCAGTTCTTC
TRBV6-1	-	-	TRBJ2-3	CASRTDTQYF	TGTGCCAGCCGCACAGATACGCAGTATTTT
TRBV3-1	TRBD1	-	TRBJ2-7	CASSPANRGRYEQYF	TGTGCCAGCAGCCCAGCCAACAGGGGGCGCTACGAGCAGTACTTC
TRBV7-9	TRBD1	-	TRBJ2-7	CASSLMVRTGPYEQYF	TGTGCCAGCAGCTTAATGGTGAGGACAGGCCCCTACGAGCAGTACTTC
TRBV6-6	-	-	TRBJ2-1	CASTLTGVWGLDEQFF	TGTGCCAGCACCCTTACCGGGGTATGGGGGCTGGATGAGCAGTTCTTT
TRBV3-1	-	once	TRBJ1-1	CASSQVGGTKTEAFF	TGTGCCAGCAGCCAAGTGGGAGGGACCAAGACTGAAGCTTTCTTT
TRBV29-1	-	-	TRBJ1-2	CSVETPHPNYGYTF	TGCAGCGTTGAAACCCCCCACCCTAACTATGGCTACACCTTC